This TCR beta chain stems from a study of blood T cell repertoires in COVID-19. Across the study: The United States, Italy and Spain supplied acute and convalescent COVID-19 samples.

Trimming took 2 bases from V and 7 from J; bases not matched to a gene: 1. The CDR3 loop spans 13 amino acids. Germline V gene data show CDR1 as SGHNT and CDR2 as YYREEE (reference sequence). TCRdb keeps only in-frame clones here, not all; method: immunoSEQ multiplex PCR. The data show some 68,000 clones, around 90% seen once. The specimen was peripheral blood. The rearrangement joins TRBV5-4 to TRBJ1-5, with 9 bases that match TRBD1. This clonotype was sampled from a woman between 45 and 60 years old with COVID-19, enrolled during active disease. CDR3 loop: CASSLQGAQPQHF. The DNA of the CDR3 is TGTGCCAGCAGCTTACAGGGGGCCCAGCCCCAGCATTTT.